The clone carrying this T cell receptor (beta chain) has a handful of counts. Its antigen is undetermined. The data are from a study of cytomegalovirus exposure and HLA in healthy donors. Germline values: CDR1 SGHRS, CDR2 YFSETQ. CDR3 size: 16 residues. V lost 1 base, J lost 8 bases, and 8 bases stayed unmatched. The PCR was carried out with 60 Vbeta primers and 13 Jbeta primers. Generated by immunoSEQ multiplex PCR, the TCRdb table keeps only in-frame clones and is missing some. This sample has 95,000 to 110,000 clones, with more than 65% found just once. Findings and caveats of the study: Accurate prediction of most subjects' HLA-A and HLA-B alleles from TCR beta sequences was reported. Overall, around 160 TCR beta chains were annotated as cytomegalovirus-associated.

Source material: PBMCs. The TCR was taken from a male donor in good health and CMV-seronegative. This chain connects TRBV5-1 to TRBJ1-4, with 10 bases matching TRBD1. DNA for the CDR3: TGCGCCAGCAGCTTGCGACAGGGGGCTTTTGGAGAAAAACTGTTTTTT. It specifies CASSLRQGAFGEKLFF.